A selection of T cell receptor beta chains follows, all from one sample in a study of vaccination and CD4 T cells after COVID-19. TCRdb reprocessed the PCR reads via MiXCR and lists one record per CDR3 protein. Of 20,000 to 30,000 distinct CDR3 sequences in the sample, roughly 40% were seen once. The antigens of these receptors remain unknown. What was sequenced was CD4+ T cells from blood, cultured in vitro. These receptors were collected from a human donor who had recovered from COVID-19. Each CDR3 is given with its conserved first and last residue. A D gene is named only where the DNA matches it firmly. Part of the rows lack a size; the others show once, few, many or a class for expanded clones.

TRBV28	.	TRBJ2-3	.	TGTGCCACCAACGGCGGTGGGAGGGATACGCAGTATTTT	CATNGGGRDTQYF
TRBV24-1	few	TRBJ2-1	.	TGTGCCACCAGTGATTTGTCGACCCAGGGGAACAATGAGCAGTTCTTC	CATSDLSTQGNNEQFF
TRBV5-1	.	TRBJ1-6	TRBD1	TGCGCCAGCGGACCCGGGACAGTTAATTCACCCCTCCACTTT	CASGPGTVNSPLHF
TRBV20-1	few	TRBJ1-5	TRBD1	TGCAGTGTTCCGGGACAGCTTTTCAATCAGCCCCAGCATTTT	CSVPGQLFNQPQHF
TRBV5-4	once	TRBJ2-7	.	TGTGCCAGCAGCAAGGATCCCGGGACCTACGAGCAGTACTTC	CASSKDPGTYEQYF
TRBV27	.	TRBJ1-1	.	TGTGCCAGCAGTCGTGCCCGGACAGCCTTCATGAACACTGAAGCTTTCTTT	CASSRARTAFMNTEAFF
TRBV27	.	TRBJ1-5	TRBD1	TGTGCCAGCAGGGGGACAGGGGACGGCAATCAGCCCCAGCATTTT	CASRGTGDGNQPQHF
TRBV7-2	few	TRBJ2-7	.	TGTGCCAGCAGCTTTAAAGGCCCCCAAATTGGGGCGAAATACTACGAGCAGTACTTC	CASSFKGPQIGAKYYEQYF
TRBV20-1	few	TRBJ2-7	TRBD2	TGCAGTGCTACGGGACTAGCGCTCTCCTACGAGCAGTACTTC	CSATGLALSYEQYF
TRBV27	few	TRBJ1-2	.	TGTGCCAGCAGCTCACTCGACCTCGAAGGGGACATCTATGGCTACACCTTC	CASSSLDLEGDIYGYTF